These T cell receptor beta chains were read from a single sample in a study of technical replicates of blood from a handful of donors. Repertoires were generated with immunoSEQ multiplex PCR, while TCRdb's copy carries only in-frame clones and drops some. The repertoire holds about 100,000 clones, with 95% as singletons. The specimen was T cells isolated from PBMCs. These receptors all stem from a human donor in good health. The CDR3 runs from the conserved cysteine through the conserved F or W. Each record gives: V gene, clone size, D gene, CDR3 length, J gene, CDR3 protein, CDR3 DNA. A D gene is named only where the DNA matches it firmly. A clone size is listed for some rows: how often the clone was seen (once, few, many), or a class if it is expanded.

v_gene: TRBV29-1
abundance: .
d_gene: TRBD1
len: 13
j_gene: TRBJ2-3
CDR3aa: CSVERDSSDTQYF
CDR3nt: TGCAGCGTGGAACGGGACAGCTCCGATACGCAGTATTTT

v_gene: TRBV14
abundance: .
d_gene: .
len: 16
j_gene: TRBJ2-7
CDR3aa: CASSRTLGARFYEQYF
CDR3nt: TGTGCCAGCAGCCGGACCTTGGGAGCACGTTTTTACGAGCAGTACTTC

v_gene: TRBV9
abundance: .
d_gene: TRBD1
len: 13
j_gene: TRBJ1-4
CDR3aa: CASSGTGVEKLFF
CDR3nt: TGTGCCAGCAGCGGAACAGGGGTTGAAAAACTGTTTTTT

v_gene: TRBV11-3
abundance: .
d_gene: .
len: 14
j_gene: TRBJ1-6
CDR3aa: CASSLPVGGSPLHF
CDR3nt: TGTGCCAGCAGCCTCCCGGTTGGGGGGTCACCCCTCCACTTT

v_gene: TRBV11-2
abundance: .
d_gene: .
len: 15
j_gene: TRBJ2-3
CDR3aa: CASSFEGESEDTQYF
CDR3nt: TGTGCCAGCAGCTTCGAGGGAGAGTCGGAGGATACGCAGTATTTT

v_gene: TRBV19
abundance: .
d_gene: TRBD1
len: 17
j_gene: TRBJ2-5
CDR3aa: CASSISPLQGFEETQYF
CDR3nt: TGTGCCAGTAGTATAAGCCCGCTACAGGGGTTCGAAGAGACCCAGTACTTC

v_gene: TRBV11-3
abundance: .
d_gene: .
len: 14
j_gene: TRBJ2-7
CDR3aa: CASSLTQELYEQYF
CDR3nt: TGTGCCAGCAGCTTAACCCAGGAACTCTACGAGCAGTACTTC

v_gene: TRBV18
abundance: .
d_gene: .
len: 14
j_gene: TRBJ2-7
CDR3aa: CASSLQGVFYEQYF
CDR3nt: TGTGCCAGCTCACTTCAGGGTGTGTTCTACGAGCAGTACTTC

v_gene: TRBV7-2
abundance: .
d_gene: TRBD2
len: 15
j_gene: TRBJ2-5
CDR3aa: CASSFGQLAGETQYF
CDR3nt: TGTGCCAGCAGCTTCGGCCAACTAGCGGGAGAGACCCAGTACTTC

v_gene: TRBV7-9
abundance: .
d_gene: .
len: 16
j_gene: TRBJ2-1
CDR3aa: CASSLSSFEIYNEQFF
CDR3nt: TGTGCCAGCAGCTTGAGCTCTTTCGAGATATACAATGAGCAGTTCTTC

v_gene: TRBV2
abundance: .
d_gene: .
len: 14
j_gene: TRBJ2-1
CDR3aa: CASSEQDSSNEQFF
CDR3nt: TGTGCCAGCAGTGAACAGGACAGTTCTAATGAGCAGTTCTTC

v_gene: TRBV5-6
abundance: .
d_gene: .
len: 12
j_gene: TRBJ1-2
CDR3aa: CASSSPQGGYTF
CDR3nt: TGTGCCAGCAGCTCCCCCCAGGGTGGCTACACCTTC

v_gene: TRBV13
abundance: .
d_gene: TRBD2
len: 17
j_gene: TRBJ2-3
CDR3aa: CASSPPSGRARTDTQYF
CDR3nt: TGTGCCAGCAGCCCCCCTAGCGGGAGGGCCCGGACAGATACGCAGTATTTT

v_gene: TRBV6-5
abundance: .
d_gene: TRBD1
len: 15
j_gene: TRBJ1-1
CDR3aa: CASSKIGGENTEAFF
CDR3nt: TGTGCCAGCAGCAAAATAGGGGGCGAGAACACTGAAGCTTTCTTT

v_gene: TRBV6-1
abundance: .
d_gene: TRBD1
len: 15
j_gene: TRBJ1-2
CDR3aa: CASSGGTGRTYGYTF
CDR3nt: TGTGCCAGCAGTGGGGGGACAGGGCGTACCTATGGCTACACCTTC

v_gene: TRBV6-5
abundance: once
d_gene: TRBD1
len: 15
j_gene: TRBJ2-7
CDR3aa: CARCPGQGASYEQYF
CDR3nt: TGTGCCAGATGCCCGGGACAGGGGGCTTCCTACGAGCAGTACTTC

v_gene: TRBV5-1
abundance: .
d_gene: .
len: 13
j_gene: TRBJ1-1
CDR3aa: CASSSRPDTEAFF
CDR3nt: TGCGCCAGCAGCTCCCGCCCAGACACTGAAGCTTTCTTT

v_gene: TRBV10-3
abundance: .
d_gene: TRBD1
len: 14
j_gene: TRBJ1-6
CDR3aa: CATSSGTGFSPLHF
CDR3nt: TGTGCCACCTCTTCCGGGACAGGATTTTCACCCCTCCACTTT

v_gene: TRBV30
abundance: .
d_gene: TRBD1
len: 11
j_gene: TRBJ2-1
CDR3aa: CAWSVTGQGFF
CDR3nt: TGTGCCTGGAGTGTAACGGGACAGGGTTTCTTC